A selection of T cell receptor beta chains follows, all from one sample in a study of blood T cell repertoires in COVID-19. Sequencing was performed with immunoSEQ multiplex PCR; in TCRdb, only in-frame clones are kept and a portion is missing. The sample shows 100,000 to 150,000 clones, 90% of them seen only once. The sequenced material came from peripheral blood. These receptor sequences come from a man in his 60s with COVID-19, enrolled during active disease. Both conserved end residues are part of each CDR3. Fields, in order: V gene, J gene, CDR3 protein.

TRBV5-8,TRBJ1-1,CASSLGVKNTEAFF
TRBV19,TRBJ1-1,CASSTDSHTEAFF
TRBV9,TRBJ2-7,CASSVSGTATYEQYF
TRBV3-1/TRBV3-2,TRBJ2-5,CASSQGARETQYF
TRBV28,TRBJ2-5,CASSLQGASETQYF
TRBV21-1,TRBJ2-5,CASSMGQLATKRGTQYF
TRBV30,TRBJ2-3,CAWSRTTGALTDTQYF
TRBV5-6,TRBJ1-1,CASSWTETGTTEAFF
TRBV5-6,TRBJ1-1,CASRPQGIWNTEAFF
TRBV9,TRBJ2-7,CASSGLAETSYEQYF
TRBV29-1,TRBJ2-3,CSVTTYTGLSTDTQYF
TRBV29-1,TRBJ2-7,CSVNSGGSYEQYF
TRBV30,TRBJ2-7,CAWDGTGVYEQYF
TRBV29-1,TRBJ1-1,CSGVDTNTEAFF
TRBV25-1,TRBJ2-7,CATGTGGVHEQYF
TRBV15,TRBJ1-2,CATRPGDRRSGYTF
TRBV4-2,TRBJ1-1,CASSQVWDREMWAFF
TRBV7-9,TRBJ2-3,CASSSFGGLLDTQYF
TRBV7-6,TRBJ1-5,CASSPGFAGGNQPQHF
TRBV9,TRBJ1-6,CASSQKTGNSPLHF
TRBV5-1,TRBJ2-5,CASNPGGSPRGETQYF
TRBV18,TRBJ2-5,CASSPGETQETQYF
TRBV19,TRBJ1-4,CASSGQSATNEKLFF
TRBV5-1,TRBJ1-1,CASSLASAGGAGYSEAFF
TRBV7-9,TRBJ2-7,CASSVPSHEQYF
TRBV4-3,TRBJ2-1,CASSQDPSGKYNEQFF
TRBV9,TRBJ2-2,CASSVASSGVGGELFF
TRBV5-1,TRBJ2-7,CASSLRDREYEQYF
TRBV5-1,TRBJ2-3,CASSLMVGGTDTQYF
TRBV6-6,TRBJ2-7,CASSRMVRDRDTQQYF
TRBV6-5,TRBJ2-2,CASSWGQGNTGELFF
TRBV24-1,TRBJ2-3,CATSEGGWTDTQYF
TRBV13,TRBJ2-7,CASSPTSNLYEQYF
TRBV30,TRBJ1-5,CAWSSTSNQPQHF
TRBV5-8,TRBJ1-1,CASSLRMNTEAFF
TRBV6-6,TRBJ2-2,CASRARQDGGELFF
TRBV10-3,TRBJ1-1,CAISPDGHLNTEAFF